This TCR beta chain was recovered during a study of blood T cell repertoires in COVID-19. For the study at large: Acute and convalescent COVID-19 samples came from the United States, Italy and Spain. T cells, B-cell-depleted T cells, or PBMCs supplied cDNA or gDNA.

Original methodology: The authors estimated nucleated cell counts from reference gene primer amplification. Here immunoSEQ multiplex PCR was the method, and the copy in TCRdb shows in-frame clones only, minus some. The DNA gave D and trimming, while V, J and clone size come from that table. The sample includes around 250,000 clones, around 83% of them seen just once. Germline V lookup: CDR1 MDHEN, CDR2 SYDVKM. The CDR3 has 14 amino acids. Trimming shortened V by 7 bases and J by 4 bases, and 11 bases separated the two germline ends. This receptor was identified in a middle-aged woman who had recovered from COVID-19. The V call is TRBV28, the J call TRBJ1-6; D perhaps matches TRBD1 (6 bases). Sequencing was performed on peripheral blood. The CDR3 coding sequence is TGTGCCAGCAATAAGGGACAATATAATTCACCCCTCCACTTT. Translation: CASNKGQYNSPLHF. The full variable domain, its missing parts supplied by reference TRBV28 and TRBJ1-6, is DVKVTQSSRYLVKRTGEKVFLECVQDMDHENMFWYRQDPGLGLRLIYFSYDVKMKEKGDIPEGYSVSREKKERFSLILESASTNQTSMYLCASNKGQYNSPLHFGNGTRLTVT.